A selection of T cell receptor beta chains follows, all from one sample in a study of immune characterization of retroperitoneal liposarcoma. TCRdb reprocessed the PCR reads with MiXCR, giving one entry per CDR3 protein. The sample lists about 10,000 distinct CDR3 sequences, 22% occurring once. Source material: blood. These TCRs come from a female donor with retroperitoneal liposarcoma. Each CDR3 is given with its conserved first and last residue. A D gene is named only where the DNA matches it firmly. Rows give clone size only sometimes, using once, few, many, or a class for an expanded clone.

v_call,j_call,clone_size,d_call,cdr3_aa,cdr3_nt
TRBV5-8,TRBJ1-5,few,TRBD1,CASRETRGGRQPQHF,TGTGCCAGCAGGGAAACACGAGGGGGCCGACAGCCCCAGCATTTT
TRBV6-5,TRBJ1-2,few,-,CASSRGDTGYTF,TGTGCCAGCAGTCGTGGTGATACTGGCTACACCTTC
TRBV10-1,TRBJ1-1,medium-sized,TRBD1,CASSAPQGAGNTEAFF,TGCGCCAGCAGTGCACCACAGGGGGCAGGAAACACTGAAGCTTTCTTT
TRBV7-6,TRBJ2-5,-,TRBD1,CASSLAGTGRQETQYF,TGTGCCAGCAGCTTAGCCGGGACAGGGCGCCAAGAGACCCAGTACTTC
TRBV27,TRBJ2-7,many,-,CASSRTLNSYEQYF,TGTGCCAGCAGTCGGACTTTAAACTCCTACGAGCAGTACTTC
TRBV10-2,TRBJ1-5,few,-,CASSESTPEPQHF,TGCGCCAGCAGTGAGTCGACCCCAGAGCCCCAGCATTTT
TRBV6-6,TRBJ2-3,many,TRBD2,CASSYSGGGPSEDTQYF,TGTGCCAGCAGTTATTCGGGGGGAGGGCCAAGTGAAGATACGCAGTATTTT
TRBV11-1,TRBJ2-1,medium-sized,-,CASSQFSGTLGYNEQFF,TGTGCCAGCAGCCAGTTCTCCGGGACCCTGGGGTACAATGAGCAGTTCTTC
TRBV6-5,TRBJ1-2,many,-,CASSYSRVDGYTF,TGTGCCAGCAGTTACTCGAGGGTAGATGGCTACACCTTC
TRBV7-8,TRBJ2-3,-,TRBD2,CASSQARLANTDTQYF,TGTGCCAGCAGCCAAGCCCGACTAGCGAACACAGATACGCAGTATTTT
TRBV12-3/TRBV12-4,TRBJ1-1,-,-,CASSLARGGTEAFF,TGTGCCAGCAGTTTGGCGCGCGGGGGCACTGAAGCTTTCTTT
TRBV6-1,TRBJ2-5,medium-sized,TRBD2,CASSWGSGSGGETQYF,TGTGCCAGCAGTTGGGGTAGCGGGAGCGGGGGGGAGACCCAGTACTTC
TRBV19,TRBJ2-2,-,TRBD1,CASSMIGTGSSGELFF,TGTGCCAGTAGTATGATCGGGACAGGGTCGTCCGGGGAGCTGTTTTTT
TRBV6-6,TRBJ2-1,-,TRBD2,CASSYSISGGVGEQFF,TGTGCCAGCAGTTACTCGATTAGCGGGGGAGTAGGTGAGCAGTTCTTC
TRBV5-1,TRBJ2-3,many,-,CASSPRVVSTDTQYF,TGCGCCAGCAGCCCCAGGGTCGTTAGCACAGATACGCAGTATTTT
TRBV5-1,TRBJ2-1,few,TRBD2,CASSLVGGTYNEQFF,TGCGCCAGCAGCTTGGTGGGGGGGACCTACAATGAGCAGTTCTTC